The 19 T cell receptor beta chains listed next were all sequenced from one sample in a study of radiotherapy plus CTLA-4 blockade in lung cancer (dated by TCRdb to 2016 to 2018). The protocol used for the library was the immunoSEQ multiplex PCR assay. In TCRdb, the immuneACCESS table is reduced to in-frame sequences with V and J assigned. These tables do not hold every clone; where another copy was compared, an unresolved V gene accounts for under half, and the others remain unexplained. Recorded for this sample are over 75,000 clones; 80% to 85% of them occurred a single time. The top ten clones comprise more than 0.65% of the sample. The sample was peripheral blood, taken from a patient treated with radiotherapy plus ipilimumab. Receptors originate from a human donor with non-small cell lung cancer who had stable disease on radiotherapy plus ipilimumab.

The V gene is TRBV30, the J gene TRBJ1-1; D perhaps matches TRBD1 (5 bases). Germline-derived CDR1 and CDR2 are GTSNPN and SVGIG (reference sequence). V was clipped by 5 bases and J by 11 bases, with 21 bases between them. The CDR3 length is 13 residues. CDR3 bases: TGTGCCTGGGGGGGTTCTACGAGGGCTCGGGCTTTCTTT. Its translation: CAWGGSTRARAFF.

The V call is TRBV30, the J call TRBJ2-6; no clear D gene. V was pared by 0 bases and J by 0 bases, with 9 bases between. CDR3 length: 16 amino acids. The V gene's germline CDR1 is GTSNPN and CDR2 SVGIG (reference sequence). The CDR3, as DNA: TGTGCCTGGAGTGTACTTAAAGGCTCTGGGGCCAACGTCCTGACTTTC. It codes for CAWSVLKGSGANVLTF.

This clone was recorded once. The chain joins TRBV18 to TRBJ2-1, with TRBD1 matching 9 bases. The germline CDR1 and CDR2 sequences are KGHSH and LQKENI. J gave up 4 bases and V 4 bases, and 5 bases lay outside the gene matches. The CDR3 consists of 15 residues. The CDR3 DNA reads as TGTGCCAGCTCACGGGACAGGGCGCCGTACAATGAGCAGTTCTTC. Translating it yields CASSRDRAPYNEQFF.

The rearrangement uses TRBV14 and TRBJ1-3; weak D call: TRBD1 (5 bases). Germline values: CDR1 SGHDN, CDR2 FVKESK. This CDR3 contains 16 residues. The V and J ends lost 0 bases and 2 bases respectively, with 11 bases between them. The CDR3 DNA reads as TGTGCCAGCAGCCAAGATCCTGGAGGGGCTGGAAACACCATATATTTT. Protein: CASSQDPGGAGNTIYF. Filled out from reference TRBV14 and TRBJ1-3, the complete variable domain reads EAGVTQFPSHSVIEKGQTVTLRCDPISGHDNLYWYRRVMGKEIKFLLHFVKESKQDESGMPNNRFLAERTGGTYSTLKVQPAELEDSGVYFCASSQDPGGAGNTIYFGEGSWLTVV.

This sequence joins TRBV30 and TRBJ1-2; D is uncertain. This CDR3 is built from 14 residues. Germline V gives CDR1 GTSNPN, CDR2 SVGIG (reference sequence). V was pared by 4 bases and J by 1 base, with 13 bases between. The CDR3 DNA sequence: TGTGCCTGGACCGAACCCGGAAGTAACTATGGCTACACCTTC. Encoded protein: CAWTEPGSNYGYTF.

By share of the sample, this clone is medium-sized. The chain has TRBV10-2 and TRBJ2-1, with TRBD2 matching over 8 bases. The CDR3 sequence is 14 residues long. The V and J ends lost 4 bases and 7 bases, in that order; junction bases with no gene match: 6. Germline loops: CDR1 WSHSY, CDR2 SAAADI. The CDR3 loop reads CASSGAGAGNEQFF. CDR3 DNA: TGCGCCAGCAGTGGAGCGGGAGCAGGAAATGAGCAGTTCTTC.

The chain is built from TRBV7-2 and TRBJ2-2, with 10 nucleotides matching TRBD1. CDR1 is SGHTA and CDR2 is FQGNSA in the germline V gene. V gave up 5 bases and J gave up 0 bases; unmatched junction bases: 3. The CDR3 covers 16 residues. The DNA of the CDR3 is TGTGCCAGCAGCCAGGGACAGGGGCCGAACACCGGGGAGCTGTTTTTT. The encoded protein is CASSQGQGPNTGELFF. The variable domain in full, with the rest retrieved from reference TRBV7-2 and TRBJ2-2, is GAGVSQSPSNKVTEKGKDVELRCDPISGHTALYWYRQSLGQGLEFLIYFQGNSAPDKSGLPSDRFSAERTGGSVSTLTIQRTQQEDSAVYLCASSQGQGPNTGELFFGEGSRLTVL.

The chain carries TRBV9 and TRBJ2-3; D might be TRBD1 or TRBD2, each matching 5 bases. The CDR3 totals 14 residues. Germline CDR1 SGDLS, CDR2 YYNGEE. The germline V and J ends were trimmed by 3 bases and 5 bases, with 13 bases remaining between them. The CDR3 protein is CASSAGTTLDTQYF. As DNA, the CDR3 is TGTGCCAGCAGCGCCGGGACGACCCTAGATACGCAGTATTTT.

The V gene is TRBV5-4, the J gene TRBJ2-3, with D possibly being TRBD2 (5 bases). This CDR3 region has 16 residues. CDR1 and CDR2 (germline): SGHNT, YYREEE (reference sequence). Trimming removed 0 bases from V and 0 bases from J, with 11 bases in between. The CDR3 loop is CASSLGRAYSTDTQYF. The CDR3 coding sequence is TGTGCCAGCAGCTTGGGGCGGGCTTATAGCACAGATACGCAGTATTTT.

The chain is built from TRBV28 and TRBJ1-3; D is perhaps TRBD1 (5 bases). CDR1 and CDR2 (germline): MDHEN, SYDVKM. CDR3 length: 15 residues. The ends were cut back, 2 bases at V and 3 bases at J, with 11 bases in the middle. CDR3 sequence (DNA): TGTGCCAGCAGTTTAGGGGGGGTTGGTGGAAACACCATATATTTT. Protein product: CASSLGGVGGNTIYF.

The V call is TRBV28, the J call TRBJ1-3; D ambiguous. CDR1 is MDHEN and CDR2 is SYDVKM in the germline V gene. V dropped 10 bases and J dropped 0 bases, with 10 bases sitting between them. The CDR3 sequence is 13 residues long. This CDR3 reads CAIYESSGNTIYF. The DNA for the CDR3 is TGTGCCATATATGAAAGCTCTGGAAACACCATATATTTT.

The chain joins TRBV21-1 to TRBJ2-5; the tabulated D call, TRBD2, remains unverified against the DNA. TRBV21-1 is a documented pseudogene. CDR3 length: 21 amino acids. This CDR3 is CAVARDRGHGGRGMRQETQYF. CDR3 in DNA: TGTGCCGTCGCCCGGGACAGGGGGCATGGCGGGAGGGGGATGAGGCAAGAGACCCAGTACTTC.

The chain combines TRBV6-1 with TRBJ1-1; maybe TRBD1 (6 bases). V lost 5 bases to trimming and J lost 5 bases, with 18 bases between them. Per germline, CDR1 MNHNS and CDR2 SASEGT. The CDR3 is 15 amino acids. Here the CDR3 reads CASSPPRGGATEAFF. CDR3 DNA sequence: TGTGCCAGCAGTCCACCCCGGGGGGGGGCAACTGAAGCTTTCTTT.

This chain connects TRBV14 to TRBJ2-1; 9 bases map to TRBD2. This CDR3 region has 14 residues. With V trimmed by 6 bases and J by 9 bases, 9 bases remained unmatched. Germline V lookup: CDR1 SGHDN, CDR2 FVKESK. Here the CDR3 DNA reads TGTGCCAGCAGTGCCTCGCGGGGGGGCGTTGAGCAGTTCTTC. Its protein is CASSASRGGVEQFF.

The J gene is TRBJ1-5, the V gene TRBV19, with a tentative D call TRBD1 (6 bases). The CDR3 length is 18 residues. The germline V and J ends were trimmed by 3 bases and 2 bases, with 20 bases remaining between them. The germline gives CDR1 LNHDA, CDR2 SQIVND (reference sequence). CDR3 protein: CASSIRQGLGKGNQPQHF. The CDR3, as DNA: TGTGCCAGTAGTATCCGGCAGGGGTTGGGAAAAGGCAATCAGCCCCAGCATTTT.

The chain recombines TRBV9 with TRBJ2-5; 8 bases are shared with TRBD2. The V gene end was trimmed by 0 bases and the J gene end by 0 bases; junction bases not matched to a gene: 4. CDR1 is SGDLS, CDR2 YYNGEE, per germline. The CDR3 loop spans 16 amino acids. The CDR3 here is CASSVEGGGYQETQYF. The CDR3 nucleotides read TGTGCCAGCAGCGTAGAGGGCGGGGGGTACCAAGAGACCCAGTACTTC.

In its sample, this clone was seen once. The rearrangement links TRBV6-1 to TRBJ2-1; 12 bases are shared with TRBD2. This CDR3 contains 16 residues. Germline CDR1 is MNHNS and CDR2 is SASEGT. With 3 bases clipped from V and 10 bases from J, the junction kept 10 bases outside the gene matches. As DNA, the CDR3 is TGTGCCAGCAGTGAGAGCCTAGCGGGAGGGGCCGGAGAGCAGTTCTTC. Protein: CASSESLAGGAGEQFF.

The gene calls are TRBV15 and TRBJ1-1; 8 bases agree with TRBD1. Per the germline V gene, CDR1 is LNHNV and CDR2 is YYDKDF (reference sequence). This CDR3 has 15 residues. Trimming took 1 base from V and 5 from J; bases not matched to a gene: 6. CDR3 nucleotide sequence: TGTGCCACCAGCAGAGGGGACAGGAGCGAGACTGAAGCTTTCTTT. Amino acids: CATSRGDRSETEAFF.

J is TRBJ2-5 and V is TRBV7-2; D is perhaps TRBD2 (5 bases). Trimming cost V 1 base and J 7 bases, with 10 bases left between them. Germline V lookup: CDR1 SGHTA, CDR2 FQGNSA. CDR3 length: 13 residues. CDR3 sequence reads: CASSLGLAGTQYF. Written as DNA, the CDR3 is TGTGCCAGCAGCTTAGGTCTAGCTGGGACCCAGTACTTC.